The text below deals with one TCR beta chain. Its antigen is not identified. Profiling relied on immunoSEQ multiplex PCR, and the TCRdb table lists in-frame clones only, not all of them. Found here are about 110,000 clones, around 90% of them singletons; the top ten hold around 13%. The data stem from a study of T cell responses to AZD1222 COVID-19 vaccine. Study-wide results and caveats: Donors were largely white British and mainly female; clonal diversity was possibly underestimated.

The sequences come from peripheral blood, collected on day 0 of MenACWY control vaccination. The TCR sequence derives from an adult in good health.

The CDR3: CASSFGKGAGVTEAFF. CDR3 nucleotides: TGTGCCAGCAGCTTTGGGAAAGGGGCGGGCGTCACTGAAGCTTTCTTT. The rearrangement joins TRBV5-6 to TRBJ1-1; the D gene is possibly TRBD1 (5 bases). V was pared by 2 bases and J by 4 bases, with 18 bases between. The CDR3 is 16 residues long. Germline CDR1 and CDR2: SGHDT and YYEEEE. The whole variable domain, remainder taken from reference TRBV5-6 and TRBJ1-1, is DAGVTQSPTHLIKTRGQQVTLRCSPKSGHDTVSWYQQALGQGPQFIFQYYEEEERQRGNFPDRFSGHQFPNYSSELNVNALLLGDSALYLCASSFGKGAGVTEAFFGQGTRLTVV.